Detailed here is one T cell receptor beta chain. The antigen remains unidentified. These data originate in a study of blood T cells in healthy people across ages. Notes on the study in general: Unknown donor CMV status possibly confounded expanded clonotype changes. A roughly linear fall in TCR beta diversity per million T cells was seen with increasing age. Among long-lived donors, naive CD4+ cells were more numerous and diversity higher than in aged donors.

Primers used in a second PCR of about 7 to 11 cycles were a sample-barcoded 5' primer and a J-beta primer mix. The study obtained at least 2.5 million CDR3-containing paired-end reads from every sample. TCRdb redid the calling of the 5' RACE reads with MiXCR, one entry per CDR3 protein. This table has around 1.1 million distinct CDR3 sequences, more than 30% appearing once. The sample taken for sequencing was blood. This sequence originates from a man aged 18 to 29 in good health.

The CDR3 sequence is CASSSYENIQYF. The CDR3, as DNA: TGTGCCAGCAGTAGCTATGAGAACATTCAGTACTTC. V and J are TRBV2 and TRBJ2-4, with unresolved D. CDR1 and CDR2 from the germline V gene are SNHLY and FYNNEI. Trimming cost V 5 bases and J 7 bases, with 9 bases left between them. This CDR3 has 12 amino acids. Full variable domain (rest looked up from reference TRBV2 and TRBJ2-4): EPEVTQTPSHQVTQMGQEVILRCVPISNHLYFYWYRQILGQKVEFLVSFYNNEISEKSEIFDDQFSVERPDGSNFTLKIRSTKLEDSAMYFCASSSYENIQYFGAGTRLSVL.